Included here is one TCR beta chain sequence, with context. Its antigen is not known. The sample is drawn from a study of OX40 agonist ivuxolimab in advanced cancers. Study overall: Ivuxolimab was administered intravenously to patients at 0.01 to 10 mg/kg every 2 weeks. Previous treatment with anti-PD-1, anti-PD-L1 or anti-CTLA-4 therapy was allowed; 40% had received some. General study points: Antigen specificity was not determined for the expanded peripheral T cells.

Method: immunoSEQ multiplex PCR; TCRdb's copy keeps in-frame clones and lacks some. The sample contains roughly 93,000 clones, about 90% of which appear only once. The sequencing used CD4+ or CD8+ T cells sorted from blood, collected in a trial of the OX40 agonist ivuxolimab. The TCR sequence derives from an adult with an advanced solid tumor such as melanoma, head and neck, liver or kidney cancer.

CDR3 bases: TGTGCCAGCAGCTTCCGGGACAGGGGAAACATTCAGTACTTC. This translates into CASSFRDRGNIQYF. V is TRBV5-6 and J is TRBJ2-4; 10 positions agree with TRBD1. The germline V gene encodes CDR1 SGHDT and CDR2 YYEEEE. V lost 2 bases, J lost 6 bases, and 2 bases stayed unmatched. The CDR3 loop spans 14 amino acids.